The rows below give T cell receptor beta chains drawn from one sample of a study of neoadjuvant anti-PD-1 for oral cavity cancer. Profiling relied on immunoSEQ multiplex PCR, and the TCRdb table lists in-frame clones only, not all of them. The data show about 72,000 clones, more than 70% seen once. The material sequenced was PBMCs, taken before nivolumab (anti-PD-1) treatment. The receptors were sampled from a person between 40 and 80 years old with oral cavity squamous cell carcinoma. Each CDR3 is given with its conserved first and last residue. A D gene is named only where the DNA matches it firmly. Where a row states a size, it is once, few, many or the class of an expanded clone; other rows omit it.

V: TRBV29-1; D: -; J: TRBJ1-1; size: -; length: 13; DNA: TGCAGCGTTGAACCTGTCGGGAACACTGAAGCTTTCTTT; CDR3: CSVEPVGNTEAFF
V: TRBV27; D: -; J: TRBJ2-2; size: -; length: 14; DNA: TGTGCCAGCAGTTGGGGATTGAACACCGGGGAGCTGTTTTTT; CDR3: CASSWGLNTGELFF
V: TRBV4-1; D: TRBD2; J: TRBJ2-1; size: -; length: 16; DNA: TGCGCCAGCAGCCCCCCGACTAGCGGGATCGACAATGAGCAGTTCTTC; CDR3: CASSPPTSGIDNEQFF
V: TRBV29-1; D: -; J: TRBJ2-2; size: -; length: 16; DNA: TGCAGCGTTGAGTTAAGGGGGGACCGAAACACCGGGGAGCTGTTTTTT; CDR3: CSVELRGDRNTGELFF
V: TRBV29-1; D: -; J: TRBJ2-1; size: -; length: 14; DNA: TGCAGCGTTGATAGGGGGGTCTCCTACAATGAGCAGTTCTTC; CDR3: CSVDRGVSYNEQFF
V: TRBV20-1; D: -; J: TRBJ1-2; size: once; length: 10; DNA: TGCAGTGGGTCGAGGGATGGCTACACCTTC; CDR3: CSGSRDGYTF
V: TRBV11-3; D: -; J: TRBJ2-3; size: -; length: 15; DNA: TGTGCCAGCAGCTTAGGGACGGACCTCGGGGATACGCAGTATTTT; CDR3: CASSLGTDLGDTQYF
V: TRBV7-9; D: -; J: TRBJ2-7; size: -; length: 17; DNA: TGTGCCAGCAGCCCACTGAGGACAGGGAGGGGGTTGCGCGAGCAGTACTTC; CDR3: CASSPLRTGRGLREQYF
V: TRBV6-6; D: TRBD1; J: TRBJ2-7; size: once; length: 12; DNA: TGTGCCAGCAGTCTTGAGGGGGCCGAGCAGTACTTC; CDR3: CASSLEGAEQYF
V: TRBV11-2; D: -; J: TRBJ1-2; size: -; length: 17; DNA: TGTGCCAGCAGCTTAGTGCGTAGGTCGAGGGGTGTAAGGGGCTACACCTTC; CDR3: CASSLVRRSRGVRGYTF
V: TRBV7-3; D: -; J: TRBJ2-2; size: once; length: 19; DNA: TGTGCCAGCAGCTTAACTCACGCCGCAGGGAGGACGAACACCGGGGAGCTGTTTTTT; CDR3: CASSLTHAAGRTNTGELFF
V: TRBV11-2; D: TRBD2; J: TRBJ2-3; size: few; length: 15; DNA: TGTGCCAGCAGACCCGTAGCGGGAAAGGCAGATACGCAGTATTTT; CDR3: CASRPVAGKADTQYF
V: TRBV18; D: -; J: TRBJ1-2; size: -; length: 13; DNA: TGTGCCAGCTCACCTACGACGGTGTATGGCTACACCTTC; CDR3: CASSPTTVYGYTF
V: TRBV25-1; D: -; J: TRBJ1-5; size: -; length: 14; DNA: TGTGCCAGCAGTGAGTCAGGGATGAATCAGCCCCAGCATTTT; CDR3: CASSESGMNQPQHF
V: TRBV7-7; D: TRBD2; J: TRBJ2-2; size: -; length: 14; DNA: TGTGCTAGCAGCCTGACTAGCTCCACCGGGGAGCTGTTTTTT; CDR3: CASSLTSSTGELFF
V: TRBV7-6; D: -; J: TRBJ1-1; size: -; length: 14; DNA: TGTGCCAGCAGAGATTCCTACAGGGCCACTGAAGCTTTCTTT; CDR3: CASRDSYRATEAFF
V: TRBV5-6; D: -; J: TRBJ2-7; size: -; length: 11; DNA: TGTGCCAGCAGCTATGGTCGCGAGCAGTACTTC; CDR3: CASSYGREQYF
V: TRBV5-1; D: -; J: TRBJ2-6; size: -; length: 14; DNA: TGCGCCAGCAGCCATGAAACTGGGGCCAACGTCCTGACTTTC; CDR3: CASSHETGANVLTF
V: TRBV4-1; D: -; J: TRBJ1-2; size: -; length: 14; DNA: TGCGCCAGCAGCCAAGTAGGATTCATATATGGCTACACCTTC; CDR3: CASSQVGFIYGYTF
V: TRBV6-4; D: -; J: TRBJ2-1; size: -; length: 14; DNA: TGTGCCAGCAGCCCCTTCCAGGGAACCGGTCGTCCGTTCTTC; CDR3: CASSPFQGTGRPFF
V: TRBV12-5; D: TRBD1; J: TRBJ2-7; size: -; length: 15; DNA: TGTGCTAGTGGTTTGGTACTTTTCGGACAGGGGGGGCAGTACTTC; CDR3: CASGLVLFGQGGQYF
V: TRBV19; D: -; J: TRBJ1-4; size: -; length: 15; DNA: TGTGCCAGTAGTCCAAGATTCGTGGGAAATGAAAAACTGTTTTTT; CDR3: CASSPRFVGNEKLFF
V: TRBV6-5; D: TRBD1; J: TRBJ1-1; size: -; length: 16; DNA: TGTGCCAGCAGTTACTTCCCAGGGGGGCCCGGCCCTGAAGCTTTCTTT; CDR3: CASSYFPGGPGPEAFF
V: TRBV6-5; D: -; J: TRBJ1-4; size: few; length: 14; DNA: TGTGCCAGCAGTTTCGGGAGAGGAATTGGAAAACTGTTTTTT; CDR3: CASSFGRGIGKLFF
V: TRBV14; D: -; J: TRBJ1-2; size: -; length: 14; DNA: TGTGCCAGCAGCCAAGGTAACCGGAGAAATGGCTACACCTTC; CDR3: CASSQGNRRNGYTF
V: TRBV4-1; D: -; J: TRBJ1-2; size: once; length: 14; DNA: TGCGCCAGCAGCCACGAAGGACGGTTGAGAGGCTACACCTTC; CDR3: CASSHEGRLRGYTF
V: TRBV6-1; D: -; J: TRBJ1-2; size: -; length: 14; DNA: TGTGCCAGCAGTGGTACTCCTGACCAGGGGCCATGCACCTTC; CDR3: CASSGTPDQGPCTF
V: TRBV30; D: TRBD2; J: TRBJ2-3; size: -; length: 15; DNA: TGTGCCTGGAGTCCCGTGGGCGGGAGGGCAGATACGCAGTATTTT; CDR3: CAWSPVGGRADTQYF
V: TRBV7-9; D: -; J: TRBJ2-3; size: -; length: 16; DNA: TGTGCCAGCAGCCAAAATGGCGGTACTAGCACAGATACGCAGTATTTT; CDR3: CASSQNGGTSTDTQYF
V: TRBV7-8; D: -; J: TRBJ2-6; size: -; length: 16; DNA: TGTGCCAGCAGCCTAAAAAGCGGCTCTGGGGCCAACGTCCTGACTTTC; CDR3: CASSLKSGSGANVLTF
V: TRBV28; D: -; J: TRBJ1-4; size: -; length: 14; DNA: TGTGCCAGCAGCCATGGGGTTACAGATGAAAAACTGTTTTTT; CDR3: CASSHGVTDEKLFF
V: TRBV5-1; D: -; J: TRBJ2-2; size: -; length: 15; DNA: TGCGCCAGCAGCTTAGAGGGAAGAGACACCGGGGAGCTGTTTTTT; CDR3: CASSLEGRDTGELFF
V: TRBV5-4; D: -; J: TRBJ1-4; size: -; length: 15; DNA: TGTGCCAGCAGCTTGTCGGGAGCCTATAATGAAAAACTGTTTTTT; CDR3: CASSLSGAYNEKLFF
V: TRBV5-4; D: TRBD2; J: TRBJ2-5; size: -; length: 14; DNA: TGTGCCAGCAGCTTTCTAGCGGGAGCGGAGACCCAGTACTTC; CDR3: CASSFLAGAETQYF
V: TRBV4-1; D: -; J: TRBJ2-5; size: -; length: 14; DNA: TGCGCCAGCAGCCAAGAGGGGGGGGCAGAGACCCAGTACTTC; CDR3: CASSQEGGAETQYF
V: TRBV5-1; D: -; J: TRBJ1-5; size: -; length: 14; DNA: TGCGCCAGCAGCCCGGGAGATAGCAATCAGCCCCAGCATTTT; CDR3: CASSPGDSNQPQHF
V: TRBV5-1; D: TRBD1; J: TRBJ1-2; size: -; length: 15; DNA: TGCGCCAGCAGCCCAAATGACAGGGGGTACTATGGCTACACCTTC; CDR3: CASSPNDRGYYGYTF
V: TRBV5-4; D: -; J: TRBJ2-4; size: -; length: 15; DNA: TGTGCCAGCAGCCGGAGAGGCGGGCGCCTTAACATTCAGTACTTC; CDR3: CASSRRGGRLNIQYF
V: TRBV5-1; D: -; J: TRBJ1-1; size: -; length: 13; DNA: TGCGCCAGCAGCCAGACAGGGAACACTGAAGCTTTCTTT; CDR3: CASSQTGNTEAFF
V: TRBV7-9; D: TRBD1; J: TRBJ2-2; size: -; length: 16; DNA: TGTGCCAGCAGCTTAGGTTCGGGACAGGGTCCCGGGGAGCTGTTTTTT; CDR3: CASSLGSGQGPGELFF
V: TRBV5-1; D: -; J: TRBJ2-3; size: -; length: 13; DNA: TGCGCCAGCAGCTTGGAGAGCACAGATACGCAGTATTTT; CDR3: CASSLESTDTQYF
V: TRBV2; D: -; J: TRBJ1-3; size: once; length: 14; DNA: TGTGCCAGCAGTGTCGGGACGGTTGGAAACACCATATATTTT; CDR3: CASSVGTVGNTIYF
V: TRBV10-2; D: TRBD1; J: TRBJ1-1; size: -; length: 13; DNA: TGCGCCACCCGGGACAGGGTTAACACTGAAGCTTTCTTT; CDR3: CATRDRVNTEAFF
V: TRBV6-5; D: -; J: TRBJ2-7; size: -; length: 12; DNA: TGTGCCAGCGGTGGTAGCTCCTACGAGCAGTACTTC; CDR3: CASGGSSYEQYF
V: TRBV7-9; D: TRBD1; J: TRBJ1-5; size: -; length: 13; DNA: TGTGCCAGCCAACTAACAGGGGGCGAGCCCCAGCATTTT; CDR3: CASQLTGGEPQHF
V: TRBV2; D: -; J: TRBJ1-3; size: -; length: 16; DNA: TGTGCCAGCAGTAAAGCCGGGGTAGGGGCCGGAAACACCATATATTTT; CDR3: CASSKAGVGAGNTIYF
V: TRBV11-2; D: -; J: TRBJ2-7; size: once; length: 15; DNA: TGTGCCAGCAGCTTAGTAGAAGGGACATACTACGAGCAGTACTTC; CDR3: CASSLVEGTYYEQYF
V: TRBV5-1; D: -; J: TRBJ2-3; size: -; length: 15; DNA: TGCGCCAGCAGCTTGCCTGGGACTAGCACAGATACGCAGTATTTT; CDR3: CASSLPGTSTDTQYF
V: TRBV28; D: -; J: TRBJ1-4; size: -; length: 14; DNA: TGTGCCAGCAGTTTAGCAGGGGTTTATGAAAAACTGTTTTTT; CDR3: CASSLAGVYEKLFF